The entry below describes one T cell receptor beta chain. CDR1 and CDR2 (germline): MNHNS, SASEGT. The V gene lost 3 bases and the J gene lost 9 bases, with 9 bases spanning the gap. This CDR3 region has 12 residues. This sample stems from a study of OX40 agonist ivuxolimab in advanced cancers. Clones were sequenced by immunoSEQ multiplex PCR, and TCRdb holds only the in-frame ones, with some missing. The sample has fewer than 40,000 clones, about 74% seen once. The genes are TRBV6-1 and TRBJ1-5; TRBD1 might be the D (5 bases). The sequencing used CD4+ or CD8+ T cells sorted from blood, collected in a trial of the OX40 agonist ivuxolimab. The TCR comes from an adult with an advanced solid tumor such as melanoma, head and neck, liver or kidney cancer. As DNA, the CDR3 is TGTGCCAGCAGTGATATAGACAGGCCCCAGCATTTT. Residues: CASSDIDRPQHF.